Listed below are T cell receptor beta chains from one sample, sequenced in a study of cytomegalovirus exposure and HLA in healthy donors. Produced via immunoSEQ multiplex PCR; TCRdb's table is partial and in-frame only. The repertoire consists of about 90,000 clones, with about 70% occurring once and the leading ten covering roughly 2%. The sequenced material came from PBMCs. The receptors originated from a man aged 30-40 years in good health and CMV-seronegative. Both conserved end residues are part of each CDR3. The order of the fields is V gene, J gene, CDR3 protein.

v_call: TRBV25-1
j_call: TRBJ2-4
cdr3_aa: CASGLAGGKNIQYF

v_call: TRBV7-8
j_call: TRBJ1-5
cdr3_aa: CASSLEQGHTNQPQHF

v_call: TRBV4-3
j_call: TRBJ2-3
cdr3_aa: CASSPRQGGTDTQYF

v_call: TRBV5-1
j_call: TRBJ2-7
cdr3_aa: CASSPSGTVYYEQYF

v_call: TRBV7-9
j_call: TRBJ1-5
cdr3_aa: CASSPKGDAQPQHF

v_call: TRBV2
j_call: TRBJ1-1
cdr3_aa: CASSERGQGETEAFF

v_call: TRBV6-4
j_call: TRBJ2-2
cdr3_aa: CASSDSGTDTGELFF

v_call: TRBV10-3
j_call: TRBJ1-1
cdr3_aa: CAICRGQETEAFF

v_call: TRBV19
j_call: TRBJ2-5
cdr3_aa: CASSKDRDEETQYF

v_call: TRBV5-1
j_call: TRBJ1-2
cdr3_aa: CASSLDGTGPTNYGYTF

v_call: TRBV30
j_call: TRBJ1-3
cdr3_aa: CAWSFRDRPLSGNTIYF

v_call: TRBV27
j_call: TRBJ2-7
cdr3_aa: CASSLSDRAYEQYF

v_call: TRBV6-1
j_call: TRBJ2-1
cdr3_aa: CASSEGKGDRGRNEQFF

v_call: TRBV25-1
j_call: TRBJ2-5
cdr3_aa: CASSEEVTAQETQYF

v_call: TRBV2
j_call: TRBJ1-1
cdr3_aa: CASGSRGYQGGGRPEAFF

v_call: TRBV2
j_call: TRBJ1-3
cdr3_aa: CASSDRDDTIYF

v_call: TRBV27
j_call: TRBJ2-7
cdr3_aa: CASSFQINYEQYF

v_call: TRBV29-1
j_call: TRBJ1-1
cdr3_aa: CSVVEPGGTEAFF

v_call: TRBV7-8
j_call: TRBJ2-5
cdr3_aa: CASSLRAQAYQETQYF

v_call: TRBV4-1
j_call: TRBJ1-1
cdr3_aa: CASSHRLEETEAFF

v_call: TRBV29-1
j_call: TRBJ2-1
cdr3_aa: CSGREGSYNEQFF

v_call: TRBV20-1
j_call: TRBJ1-2
cdr3_aa: CSALDWSGYTF

v_call: TRBV13
j_call: TRBJ1-1
cdr3_aa: CASTGTGGVAEAFF

v_call: TRBV28
j_call: TRBJ1-2
cdr3_aa: CASSYFVGGDGYTF

v_call: TRBV9
j_call: TRBJ1-4
cdr3_aa: CASSGGQVRRYEKLFF

v_call: TRBV12-5
j_call: TRBJ2-3
cdr3_aa: CASGLGTPQGTTTDTQYF

v_call: TRBV19
j_call: TRBJ2-1
cdr3_aa: CASNGRVHYNEQFF

v_call: TRBV7-2
j_call: TRBJ2-3
cdr3_aa: CASSSHGAGGLELRTQYF

v_call: TRBV6-5
j_call: TRBJ2-5
cdr3_aa: CASSYSVQQETQYF

v_call: TRBV13
j_call: TRBJ2-2
cdr3_aa: CASSYRVGTGELFF

v_call: TRBV7-2
j_call: TRBJ1-1
cdr3_aa: CASSGRVHGSEAFF

v_call: TRBV27
j_call: TRBJ1-4
cdr3_aa: CASSLIPGTGVEKLFF

v_call: TRBV6-4
j_call: TRBJ2-3
cdr3_aa: CASTSDTQYF

v_call: TRBV9
j_call: TRBJ2-1
cdr3_aa: CASSDEGERWDEQFF

v_call: TRBV27
j_call: TRBJ2-7
cdr3_aa: CASSSPSGYEQYF

v_call: TRBV2
j_call: TRBJ1-6
cdr3_aa: CAASASRAYNSPLHF